This T cell receptor beta chain is drawn from a study of OX40 agonist ivuxolimab in advanced cancers. Study context: Patients with prior anti-PD-1, anti-PD-L1 or anti-CTLA-4 therapy were eligible; 40% had some.

TCRdb's table, derived via immunoSEQ multiplex PCR, lists solely in-frame clones and lacks some. In the table there are 75,000 to 95,000 clones, approximately 80% of which are singletons. The CDR3 contains 18 residues. V gave up 5 bases and J gave up 4 bases; unmatched junction bases: 13. Germline assignment: CDR1 SEHNR and CDR2 FQNEAQ (reference sequence). The material was CD4+ or CD8+ T cells sorted from blood, obtained in a trial of the OX40 agonist ivuxolimab. The chain joins TRBV7-9 to TRBJ2-1; 11 bases map to TRBD2. The source is an adult with an advanced solid tumor such as melanoma, head and neck, liver or kidney cancer. CDR3 nucleotides: TGTGCCAGCAGCCCTTCCCTCCGGACTAGCGGGCTTTACAATGAGCAGTTCTTC. Protein product: CASSPSLRTSGLYNEQFF.